This is a list of T cell receptor beta chains from one sample in a study of blood T cell repertoires in COVID-19. The table came from immunoSEQ multiplex PCR; TCRdb's copy has only in-frame clones and leaves some out. The sample contains 65,000 to 80,000 clones, around 90% of which appear only once. The material sequenced was peripheral blood. Every receptor here comes from a human donor in a cohort sampled during active COVID-19. Each CDR3 is given with its conserved first and last residue. Each record gives: CDR3 DNA, CDR3 protein, D gene, V gene, clone size, J gene. D genes are given only for firm matches. Rows give clone size only sometimes, using once, few, many, or a class for an expanded clone.

DNA: TGTGCCAGCAGCTACACAGGGGGGAGTAATGAAAAACTGTTTTTT
CDR3: CASSYTGGSNEKLFF
D: TRBD1
V: TRBV7-9
size: .
J: TRBJ1-4

DNA: TGTGCCAGCAGCTTGGGGAGGGTTGGCAATCAGCCCCAGCATTTT
CDR3: CASSLGRVGNQPQHF
D: .
V: TRBV7-2
size: .
J: TRBJ1-5

DNA: TGTGCCAGCAGCTCAGGGACAGTCTATGGCTACACCTTC
CDR3: CASSSGTVYGYTF
D: TRBD1
V: TRBV7-9
size: once
J: TRBJ1-2

DNA: TGTGCCACCCGACAGGGGAGCTCCTATAATTCACCCCTCCACTTT
CDR3: CATRQGSSYNSPLHF
D: TRBD1
V: TRBV10-3
size: few
J: TRBJ1-6

DNA: TGCGCCAGCAGCTTGAGCGCAGGGTTCTCCTACGAGCAGTACTTC
CDR3: CASSLSAGFSYEQYF
D: .
V: TRBV5-1
size: .
J: TRBJ2-7

DNA: TGTGCCAGCAGCGTTCGTCCAGCGGGTGCTCAAGAGACCCAGTACTTC
CDR3: CASSVRPAGAQETQYF
D: .
V: TRBV9
size: .
J: TRBJ2-5

DNA: TGTGCCAGCAGCAGGGACAGGGGATCCCCTAATGAAAAACTGTTTTTT
CDR3: CASSRDRGSPNEKLFF
D: TRBD1
V: TRBV7-8
size: .
J: TRBJ1-4

DNA: TGTGCCAGCTTACTTCTCGGGGGGGGCACAGATACGCAGTATTTT
CDR3: CASLLLGGGTDTQYF
D: TRBD2
V: TRBV18
size: .
J: TRBJ2-3

DNA: TGTGCCACCAGCTCTTACCTAGCGGGGGGGCCGATTGAGCAGTTCTTC
CDR3: CATSSYLAGGPIEQFF
D: TRBD2
V: TRBV15
size: once
J: TRBJ2-1

DNA: TGTGCCAGCAGCCAAGACGAAGGTCGGGTGGCTGGGGCCAACGTCCTGACTTTC
CDR3: CASSQDEGRVAGANVLTF
D: .
V: TRBV4-2
size: .
J: TRBJ2-6

DNA: TGCGCCAGCAGCTTAACGGTTGCAACTAATGAAAAACTGTTTTTT
CDR3: CASSLTVATNEKLFF
D: .
V: TRBV5-1
size: .
J: TRBJ1-4

DNA: TGTGCCAGCAGCCACCCAGGGGGCTGGGGTGAGCAGTTCTTC
CDR3: CASSHPGGWGEQFF
D: TRBD1
V: TRBV7-2
size: .
J: TRBJ2-1

DNA: TGTGCCAGCAGCTTATTTGACAGGATAAACACTGAAGCTTTCTTT
CDR3: CASSLFDRINTEAFF
D: .
V: TRBV7-9
size: .
J: TRBJ1-1

DNA: TGTGCCAGCAGTGAAGAAGGACAGTGGGGCACCGGGGAGCTGTTTTTT
CDR3: CASSEEGQWGTGELFF
D: .
V: TRBV2
size: .
J: TRBJ2-2

DNA: TGTGCCAGCAGCTTAAGGGGACTAGCGGGAGTCTCCTACGAGCAGTACTTC
CDR3: CASSLRGLAGVSYEQYF
D: TRBD2
V: TRBV7-2
size: .
J: TRBJ2-7

DNA: TGTGCCAGTAGCGACCATGGGGCCCCGTTCTACAATGAGCAGTTCTTC
CDR3: CASSDHGAPFYNEQFF
D: .
V: TRBV19
size: .
J: TRBJ2-1

DNA: TGTGCCAGCAGTGAAGAGGGGGATACGCAGTATTTT
CDR3: CASSEEGDTQYF
D: .
V: TRBV2
size: .
J: TRBJ2-3

DNA: TGTGCCAGCAGTCCCGGGACAGGGATAAATACCATATATTTT
CDR3: CASSPGTGINTIYF
D: TRBD1
V: TRBV3-1/TRBV3-2
size: .
J: TRBJ1-3

DNA: TGTGCCTGGAGTCCACGGGGAGCGCCCTACAATGAACAGTTCTTC
CDR3: CAWSPRGAPYNEQFF
D: .
V: TRBV30
size: .
J: TRBJ2-1

DNA: TGTGCCAGTAGTGATGGAACAGACCTGAGTTATGGCTACACCTTC
CDR3: CASSDGTDLSYGYTF
D: .
V: TRBV19
size: .
J: TRBJ1-2

DNA: TGTGCTAGCAGCTCCACTAGCGGGGGGGAGACCCAGTACTTC
CDR3: CASSSTSGGETQYF
D: TRBD2
V: TRBV7-7
size: .
J: TRBJ2-5

DNA: TGTGCCAGCAGCCCGGGGGCCTACGAGCAGTACTTC
CDR3: CASSPGAYEQYF
D: .
V: TRBV12-3/TRBV12-4
size: .
J: TRBJ2-7

DNA: TGTGCCAGCAGCTCCATGCCGGGAGGCTACACCTTC
CDR3: CASSSMPGGYTF
D: .
V: TRBV5-6
size: .
J: TRBJ1-2

DNA: TGTGCCTGGAGAGACCTCCGGGACAGAGACTTCTATGGCTACACCTTC
CDR3: CAWRDLRDRDFYGYTF
D: TRBD1
V: TRBV30
size: .
J: TRBJ1-2

DNA: TGTGCCAGCAGCTTAGACGCTCCGGGGACTGGAAACACCATATATTTT
CDR3: CASSLDAPGTGNTIYF
D: .
V: TRBV7-8
size: .
J: TRBJ1-3

DNA: TGTGCCAGCAGCCCAGGGCGCCCGTCCTACGAGCAGTACTTC
CDR3: CASSPGRPSYEQYF
D: .
V: TRBV27
size: .
J: TRBJ2-7

DNA: TGCGCCAGCAGTCCCATGGGACAGCCCAACCTTTTGTTTTATGGCTACACCTTC
CDR3: CASSPMGQPNLLFYGYTF
D: TRBD1
V: TRBV10-2
size: .
J: TRBJ1-2

DNA: TGTGCCAGCAGTATCGTGCGGGGCGAGGAAAAACTGTTTTTT
CDR3: CASSIVRGEEKLFF
D: .
V: TRBV27
size: once
J: TRBJ1-4

DNA: TGTGCCAGCAGCTTTCTTCCCAATCAGCCCCAGCATTTT
CDR3: CASSFLPNQPQHF
D: .
V: TRBV5-4
size: .
J: TRBJ1-5

DNA: TGTGCCAGCAGCGGAACCGGGACTCTAAGCACAGATACGCAGTATTTT
CDR3: CASSGTGTLSTDTQYF
D: .
V: TRBV5-4
size: .
J: TRBJ2-3

DNA: TGTGCCAGCAGTGGCATTACGGGTAATGAAAAACTGTTTTTT
CDR3: CASSGITGNEKLFF
D: .
V: TRBV2
size: .
J: TRBJ1-4

DNA: TGTGCCAGCAGCCAAGATCGGGGGTACACCGGGGAGCTGTTTTTT
CDR3: CASSQDRGYTGELFF
D: .
V: TRBV3-1/TRBV3-2
size: .
J: TRBJ2-2

DNA: TGTGCCAGCAGTGAAAGAGGGTATAGCAATCAGCCCCAGCATTTT
CDR3: CASSERGYSNQPQHF
D: .
V: TRBV2
size: .
J: TRBJ1-5

DNA: TGTGCCACGAGGAGCAGCAGGGGAAACGAGGGTGAGCAGTTCTTC
CDR3: CATRSSRGNEGEQFF
D: .
V: TRBV10-3
size: .
J: TRBJ2-1

DNA: TGTGCCAGCAGCTTAGTGGACAGCGGGGGGGCCGTGGCCCGAAACACAGATACGCAGTATTTT
CDR3: CASSLVDSGGAVARNTDTQYF
D: TRBD2
V: TRBV7-8
size: .
J: TRBJ2-3

DNA: TGTGCCAGCAGCTTTCTAGCGGGGGGGGAGGATACGCAGTATTTT
CDR3: CASSFLAGGEDTQYF
D: TRBD2
V: TRBV7-2
size: .
J: TRBJ2-3

DNA: TGTGCCAGCTCGCCGGGACAGGTCTACTCTGGAAACACCATATATTTT
CDR3: CASSPGQVYSGNTIYF
D: TRBD1
V: TRBV18
size: .
J: TRBJ1-3

DNA: TGTGCCAGCAGTGGTTACAGGGGGTCCGAGCAGTACTTC
CDR3: CASSGYRGSEQYF
D: TRBD1
V: TRBV25-1
size: .
J: TRBJ2-7

DNA: TGTGCCAGCAGCCAAGGGTGGGGCGGGAGCACTGAAGCTTTCTTT
CDR3: CASSQGWGGSTEAFF
D: .
V: TRBV4-2
size: .
J: TRBJ1-1

DNA: TGTGCCAGCAGCTTACAGGGGGTTGGAAACACCATATATTTT
CDR3: CASSLQGVGNTIYF
D: TRBD1
V: TRBV11-2
size: .
J: TRBJ1-3

DNA: TGTGCCAGCAGCCAAGGAACAGGGGAAGCTTTCTTT
CDR3: CASSQGTGEAFF
D: .
V: TRBV3-1/TRBV3-2
size: few
J: TRBJ1-1

DNA: TGTGCCAGCAGCTTAGCGGGCTTGAACTATGGCTACACCTTC
CDR3: CASSLAGLNYGYTF
D: .
V: TRBV7-8
size: .
J: TRBJ1-2

DNA: TGCGCCAGCAGCTCGCGGGCAGTCGGACAGGGTTATTCAGATACGCAGTATTTT
CDR3: CASSSRAVGQGYSDTQYF
D: TRBD1
V: TRBV5-1
size: .
J: TRBJ2-3

DNA: TGTGCCAGCAGCCAAGAAGCGGGGGGGCCCCACTTC
CDR3: CASSQEAGGPHF
D: TRBD2
V: TRBV3-1/TRBV3-2
size: .
J: TRBJ2-5

DNA: TGTGCCAGCAGCCGGGGACTAGCGGGGTATCGAGAGACCCAGTACTTC
CDR3: CASSRGLAGYRETQYF
D: TRBD2
V: TRBV5-4
size: .
J: TRBJ2-5

DNA: TGTGCCACCCAGATTGGAGGGGGAAACACCATATATTTT
CDR3: CATQIGGGNTIYF
D: .
V: TRBV2
size: .
J: TRBJ1-3

DNA: TGTGCCAGCAGCGTCGGGACTAGCGGCCTAAAGGTTCAGTACTTC
CDR3: CASSVGTSGLKVQYF
D: TRBD2
V: TRBV7-2
size: .
J: TRBJ2-4

DNA: TGCGCCAGCAGCTGGGGCAGGGCGTTTGGGGAGCTGTTTTTT
CDR3: CASSWGRAFGELFF
D: .
V: TRBV5-1
size: few
J: TRBJ2-2

DNA: TGCGCCAGCAGCCCGGACCCGCGGGGTTCACCCCTCCACTTT
CDR3: CASSPDPRGSPLHF
D: .
V: TRBV10-2
size: .
J: TRBJ1-6

DNA: TGTGCCAGCAGCTCGGGACAGGGAAGAGTCGAGCAGTACTTC
CDR3: CASSSGQGRVEQYF
D: TRBD1
V: TRBV5-4
size: .
J: TRBJ2-7

DNA: TGTGCCAGCAGACGCAGGGACACCCTAGGAGAGACCCAGTACTTC
CDR3: CASRRRDTLGETQYF
D: .
V: TRBV6-5
size: .
J: TRBJ2-5

DNA: TGTGCCAGCTCAGCGACAGATAATTCACCCCTCCACTTT
CDR3: CASSATDNSPLHF
D: .
V: TRBV18
size: .
J: TRBJ1-6

DNA: TGTGCCAGCAGTAGACAGGGAAGATTCTATGGCTACACCTTC
CDR3: CASSRQGRFYGYTF
D: TRBD1
V: TRBV6-2/TRBV6-3
size: .
J: TRBJ1-2

DNA: TGTGCCAGCAGTCAGAGTTGGACAGGGGCGCAATATAATTCACCCCTCCACTTT
CDR3: CASSQSWTGAQYNSPLHF
D: TRBD1
V: TRBV6-6
size: .
J: TRBJ1-6

DNA: TGTGCCAGCAGCCAAACCCTAGCGGGGGGCCAAGATACGCAGTATTTT
CDR3: CASSQTLAGGQDTQYF
D: TRBD2
V: TRBV7-3
size: .
J: TRBJ2-3